Shown below are 12 T cell receptor beta chains from a single sample sequenced in a study of CD8 T cells in ankylosing spondylitis. Study conclusions and caveats: Characteristic, it appeared, of ankylosing spondylitis blood was a TCR beta motif of eight highly homologous variants.

TCRdb reprocessed the 5' RACE reads via MiXCR and lists one record per CDR3 protein. The table records under 850,000 distinct CDR3 sequences, around a fifth of them present only once. The antigens these receptors bind are not known. Source material: blood, either unsorted or a sorted T cell fraction (not recorded which). These receptors were obtained from a male donor with ankylosing spondylitis.

The gene calls are TRBV5-4 and TRBJ2-4, with unresolved D. The CDR3 runs to 15 residues. From germline, CDR1 is SGHNT and CDR2 YYREEE (reference sequence). V was cut by 3 bases and J by 3 bases, with 13 bases left in between. DNA of the CDR3: TGTGCCAGCAGCTCTTTAACATCTGGCAAAAACATTCAGTACTTC. As protein: CASSSLTSGKNIQYF.

This clonotype has at least ten counts. The chain has TRBV24-1 and TRBJ2-3; D perhaps matches TRBD1 (6 bases). This CDR3 contains 15 residues. V dropped 5 bases and J dropped 2 bases, with 13 bases sitting between them. Per the germline V gene, CDR1 is KGHDR and CDR2 is SFDVKD. The CDR3 sequence: CATSAKTGPTDTQYF. As DNA, the CDR3 is TGTGCCACCAGTGCGAAGACAGGCCCCACAGATACGCAGTATTTT.

This chain connects TRBV7-2 to TRBJ2-5, with TRBD1 matching over 9 bases. CDR3 length: 15 residues. J gave up 1 base and V 5 bases, and 5 bases lay outside the gene matches. CDR1 and CDR2 (germline): SGHTA, FQGNSA. CDR3 sequence reads: CASSRDRASQETQYF. As DNA, the CDR3 is TGTGCCAGCAGCAGGGACAGGGCCAGCCAAGAGACCCAGTACTTC.

This clonotype was picked up a small number of times. The chain has TRBV4-1 and TRBJ2-2, with D unresolved. The germline V gene encodes CDR1 MGHRA and CDR2 YSYEKL. V was trimmed by 0 bases and J by 0 bases, leaving 14 bases between them. The CDR3 runs 18 residues. The chain's CDR3 is CASSQDLDGTPNTGELFF. In nucleotides, the CDR3 is TGCGCCAGCAGCCAAGACCTGGACGGAACTCCGAACACCGGGGAGCTGTTTTTT.

Comment on this clonotype: Mismatch with germline at one junction end may stem from a read error. V gene TRBV5-5 combines with J gene TRBJ2-1; TRBD2 matches at 9 bases. The CDR3 consists of 14 residues. The germline V gene has CDR1 SGHKS and CDR2 YYEKEE (reference sequence). The CDR3 DNA reads TGTTCCAGCAGCTCATGGCTAGCGGGAAATGAGCAGTTCTTC. This sequence encodes CSSSSWLAGNEQFF.

This clonotype was seen only a few times. This chain joins TRBV5-1 and TRBJ1-2; D remains ambiguous. V was clipped by 4 bases and J by 3 bases, with 13 bases between them. The CDR3 is 14 residues long. Germline V gene data show CDR1 as SGHRS and CDR2 as YFSETQ. CDR3 DNA: TGCGCCAGCAGCCCGGGAGGGCTGGACTATGGCTACACCTTC. This gives the protein CASSPGGLDYGYTF.

V and J are TRBV12-3 or TRBV12-4 and TRBJ2-7; 7 bases line up with TRBD2. The trim removed 8 bases at V and 3 bases at J, leaving 13 bases unmatched. The CDR3 covers 15 residues. The CDR3 loop reads CASSKGAGEGYEQYF. In DNA, the CDR3 is TGTGCCAGCTCGAAAGGCGCGGGAGAGGGCTACGAGCAGTACTTC.

As DNA, the CDR3 is TGTGCCAGCAGCGGAGGGGGGCACGAGCAGTACTTC. The encoded protein is CASSGGGHEQYF. The gene calls are TRBV14 and TRBJ2-7, with D perhaps assigned TRBD1 or TRBD2 (6 bases each). CDR1 SGHDN and CDR2 FVKESK come from the germline V gene. This CDR3 is 12 amino acids long. The V end lost 5 bases, the J end lost 5 bases, and 10 bases lay between the germline ends.

Many counts were recorded for this clonotype. The V and J genes are TRBV29-1 and TRBJ2-7; TRBD1 agrees at 8 bases. Germline V gene lookup returns CDR1 SQVTM and CDR2 ANQGSEA. The CDR3 has 14 amino acids. V lost 6 bases to trimming and J lost 1 base; unmatched junction nucleotides: 8. This CDR3 is CSVQDRGESYEQYF. Written as DNA, the CDR3 is TGCAGCGTGCAAGACAGGGGTGAATCCTACGAGCAGTACTTC.

The V and J genes are TRBV12-3 or TRBV12-4 and TRBJ1-1; D not resolved. The CDR3 length is 14 residues. Deletions cut 6 bases from V and 0 bases from J, with 11 bases between. CDR3 residues: CASSRSGMNTEAFF. The DNA for the CDR3 is TGTGCCAGCAGCCGAAGCGGGATGAACACTGAAGCTTTCTTT.

The table lists this clonotype with many counts. The rearrangement links TRBV10-3 to TRBJ1-5, with D maybe TRBD1 (6 bases). Trimming cost V 1 base and J 0 bases, with 10 bases left between them. The CDR3 loop spans 16 amino acids. CDR1 and CDR2 (germline): ENHRY, SYGVKD. This CDR3 is CAISEWGADSNQPQHF. In DNA form, the CDR3 reads TGTGCCATCAGTGAGTGGGGGGCGGATAGCAATCAGCCCCAGCATTTT.

This clonotype was seen only a few times. V gene TRBV7-2 combines with J gene TRBJ2-3; the D gene is possibly TRBD2 (5 bases). The CDR3 sequence is 16 residues long. CDR1 and CDR2 from the germline V gene are SGHTA and FQGNSA. Trimming took off 5 bases at V and 2 bases at J, with 17 bases between the two ends. CDR3 nucleotides: TGTGCCAGCAGCGCTTTGGGAGCGGCTCCCACAGATACGCAGTATTTT. This encodes CASSALGAAPTDTQYF.